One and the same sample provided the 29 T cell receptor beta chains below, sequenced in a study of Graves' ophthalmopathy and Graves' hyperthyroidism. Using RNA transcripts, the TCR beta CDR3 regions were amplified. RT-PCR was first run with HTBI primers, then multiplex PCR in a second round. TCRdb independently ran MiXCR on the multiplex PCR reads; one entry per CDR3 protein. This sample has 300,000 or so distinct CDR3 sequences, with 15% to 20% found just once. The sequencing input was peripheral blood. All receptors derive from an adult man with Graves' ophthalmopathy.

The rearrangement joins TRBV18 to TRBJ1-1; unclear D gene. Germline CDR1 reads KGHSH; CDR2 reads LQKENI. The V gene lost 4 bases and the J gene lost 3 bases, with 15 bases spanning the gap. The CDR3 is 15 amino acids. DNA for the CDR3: TGTGCCAGCTCACTACAGCCAGAATTTTACACTGAAGCTTTCTTT. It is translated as CASSLQPEFYTEAFF.

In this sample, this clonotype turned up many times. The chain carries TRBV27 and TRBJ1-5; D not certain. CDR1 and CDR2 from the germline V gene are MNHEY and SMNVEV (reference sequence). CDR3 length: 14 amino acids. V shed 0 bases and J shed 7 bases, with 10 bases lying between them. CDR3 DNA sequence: TGTGCCAGCAGTTTATCGATTCGGTGGCAGCCCCAGCATTTT. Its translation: CASSLSIRWQPQHF.

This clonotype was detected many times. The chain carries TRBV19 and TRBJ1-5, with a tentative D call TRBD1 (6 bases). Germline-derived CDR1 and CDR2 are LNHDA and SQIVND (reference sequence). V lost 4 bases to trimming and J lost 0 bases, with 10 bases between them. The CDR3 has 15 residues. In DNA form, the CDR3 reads TGTGCCAGTAGTACACAGGGCAATAGCAATCAGCCCCAGCATTTT. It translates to CASSTQGNSNQPQHF.

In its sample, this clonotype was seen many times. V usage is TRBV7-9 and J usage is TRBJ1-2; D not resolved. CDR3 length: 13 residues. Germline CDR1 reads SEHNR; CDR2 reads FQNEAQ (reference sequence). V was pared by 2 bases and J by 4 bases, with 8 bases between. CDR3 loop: CASSLSTSYGYTF. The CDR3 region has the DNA TGTGCCAGCAGCTTAAGCACTTCCTATGGCTACACCTTC.

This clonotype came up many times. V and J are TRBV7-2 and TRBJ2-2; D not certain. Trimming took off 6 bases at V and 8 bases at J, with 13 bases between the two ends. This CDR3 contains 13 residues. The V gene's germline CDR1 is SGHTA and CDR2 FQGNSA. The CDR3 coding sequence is TGTGCCAGCAGTTCCCTTACTGTAGGGGAGCTGTTTTTT. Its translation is CASSSLTVGELFF.

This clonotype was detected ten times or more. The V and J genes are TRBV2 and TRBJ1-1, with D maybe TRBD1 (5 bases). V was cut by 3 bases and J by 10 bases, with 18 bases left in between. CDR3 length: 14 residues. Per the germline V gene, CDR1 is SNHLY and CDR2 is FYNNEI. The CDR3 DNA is TGTGCCAGCAGTGATTACGGTGGGACGGCGCGAGCTTTCTTT. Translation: CASSDYGGTARAFF.

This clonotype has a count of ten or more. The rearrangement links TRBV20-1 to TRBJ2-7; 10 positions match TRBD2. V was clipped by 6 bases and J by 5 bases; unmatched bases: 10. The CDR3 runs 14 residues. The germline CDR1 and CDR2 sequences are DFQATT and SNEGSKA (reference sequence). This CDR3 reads CSAERLAGVDEQYF. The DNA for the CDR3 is TGCAGTGCCGAAAGGCTAGCGGGAGTTGACGAGCAGTACTTC.

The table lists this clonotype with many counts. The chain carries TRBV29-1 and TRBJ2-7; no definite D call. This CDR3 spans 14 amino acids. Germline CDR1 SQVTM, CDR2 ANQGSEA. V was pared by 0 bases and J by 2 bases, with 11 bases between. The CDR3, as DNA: TGCAGCGTTGAAGAGTCCGGAGAAACCTACGAGCAGTACTTC. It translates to CSVEESGETYEQYF.

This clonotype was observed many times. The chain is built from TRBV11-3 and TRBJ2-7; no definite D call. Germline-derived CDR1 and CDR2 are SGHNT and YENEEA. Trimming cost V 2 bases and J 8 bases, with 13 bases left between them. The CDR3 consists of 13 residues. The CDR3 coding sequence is TGTGCCAGCAGCTTATCCCCGAGTCGCAAGCAGTACTTC. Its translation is CASSLSPSRKQYF.

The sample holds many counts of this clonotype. CDR3 in amino acids: CAISEPDRTKKRTEAFF. Written as DNA, the CDR3 is TGTGCCATCAGTGAGCCCGACAGGACGAAAAAGAGGACTGAAGCTTTCTTT. The V call is TRBV10-3, the J call TRBJ1-1; TRBD1 might be the D (6 bases). The CDR3 length is 17 residues. Trimming stripped 2 bases from V and 5 bases from J, with 21 bases between. The germline V gene encodes CDR1 ENHRY and CDR2 SYGVKD.

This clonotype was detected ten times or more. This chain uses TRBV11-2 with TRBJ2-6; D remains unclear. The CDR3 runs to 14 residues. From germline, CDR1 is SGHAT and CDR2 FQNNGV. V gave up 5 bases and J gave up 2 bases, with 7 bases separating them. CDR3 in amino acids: CASSPQPGANVLTF. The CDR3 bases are TGTGCCAGCAGCCCTCAACCTGGGGCCAACGTCCTGACTTTC.

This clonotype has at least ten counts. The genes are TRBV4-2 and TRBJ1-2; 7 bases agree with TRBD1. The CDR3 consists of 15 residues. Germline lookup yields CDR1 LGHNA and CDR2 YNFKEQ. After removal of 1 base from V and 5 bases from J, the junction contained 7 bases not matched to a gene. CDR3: CASSQGLQGVYGYTF. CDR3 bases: TGTGCCAGCAGCCAAGGGCTTCAGGGGGTATATGGCTACACCTTC.

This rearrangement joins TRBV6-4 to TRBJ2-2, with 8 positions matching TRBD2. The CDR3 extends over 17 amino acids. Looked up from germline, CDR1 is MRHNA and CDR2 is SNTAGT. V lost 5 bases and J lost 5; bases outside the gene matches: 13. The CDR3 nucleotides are TGTGCCAGCAGTACTAAGGGACTAGTGGATCTAACCGGGGAGCTGTTTTTT. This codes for CASSTKGLVDLTGELFF.

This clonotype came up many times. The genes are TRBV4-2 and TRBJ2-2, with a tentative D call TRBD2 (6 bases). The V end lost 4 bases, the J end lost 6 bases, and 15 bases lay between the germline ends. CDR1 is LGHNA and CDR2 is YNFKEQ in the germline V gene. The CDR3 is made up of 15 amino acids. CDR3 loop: CASSRGLETAGELFF. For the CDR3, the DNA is TGTGCCAGCAGCCGGGGACTCGAGACGGCCGGGGAGCTGTTTTTT.

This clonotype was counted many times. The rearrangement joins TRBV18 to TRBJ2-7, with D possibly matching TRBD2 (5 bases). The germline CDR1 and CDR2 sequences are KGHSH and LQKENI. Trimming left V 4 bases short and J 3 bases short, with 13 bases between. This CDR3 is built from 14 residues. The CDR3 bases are TGTGCCAGCTCACTTGGGGAGATCGACTACGAGCAGTACTTC. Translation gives CASSLGEIDYEQYF. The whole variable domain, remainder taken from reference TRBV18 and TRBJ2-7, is NAGVMQNPRHLVRRRGQEARLRCSPMKGHSHVYWYRQLPEEGLKFMVYLQKENIIDESGMPKERFSAEFPKEGPSILRIQQVVRGDSAAYFCASSLGEIDYEQYFGPGTRLTVT.

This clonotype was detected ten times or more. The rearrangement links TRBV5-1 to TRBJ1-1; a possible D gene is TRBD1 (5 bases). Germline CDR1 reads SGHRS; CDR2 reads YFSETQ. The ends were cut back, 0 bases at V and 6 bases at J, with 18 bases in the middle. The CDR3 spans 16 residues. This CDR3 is CASSLGAGQADPEAFF. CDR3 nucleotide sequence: TGCGCCAGCAGCTTGGGGGCAGGGCAGGCCGACCCTGAAGCTTTCTTT.

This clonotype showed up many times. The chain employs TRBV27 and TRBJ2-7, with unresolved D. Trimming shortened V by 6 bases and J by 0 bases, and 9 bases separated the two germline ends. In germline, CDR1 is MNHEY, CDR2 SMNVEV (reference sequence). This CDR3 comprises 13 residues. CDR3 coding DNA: TGTGCCAGCAGCGCGGACCGCTCCTACGAGCAGTACTTC. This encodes CASSADRSYEQYF.

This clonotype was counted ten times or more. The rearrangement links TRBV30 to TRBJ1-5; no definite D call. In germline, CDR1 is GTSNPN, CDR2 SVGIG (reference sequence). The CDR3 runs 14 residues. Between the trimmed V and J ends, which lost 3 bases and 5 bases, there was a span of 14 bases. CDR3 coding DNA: TGTGCCTGGAGGGCCCGGTTGGCCGATCAGCCCCAGCATTTT. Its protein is CAWRARLADQPQHF.

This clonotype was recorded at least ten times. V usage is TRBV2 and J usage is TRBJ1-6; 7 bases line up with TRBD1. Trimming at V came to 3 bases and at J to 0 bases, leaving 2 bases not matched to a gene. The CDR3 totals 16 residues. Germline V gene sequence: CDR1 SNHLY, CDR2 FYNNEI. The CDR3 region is CASSDRGASYNSPLHF. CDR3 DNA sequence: TGTGCCAGCAGTGACAGGGGGGCCTCCTATAATTCACCCCTCCACTTT.

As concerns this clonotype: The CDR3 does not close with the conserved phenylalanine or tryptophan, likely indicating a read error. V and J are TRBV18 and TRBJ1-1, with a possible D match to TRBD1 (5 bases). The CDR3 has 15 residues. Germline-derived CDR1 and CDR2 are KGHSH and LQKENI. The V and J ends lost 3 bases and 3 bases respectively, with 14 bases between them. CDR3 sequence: CASSPRTQTDTEAFL. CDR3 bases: TGTGCCAGCTCACCTAGGACACAGACCGACACTGAAGCTTTCCTT.

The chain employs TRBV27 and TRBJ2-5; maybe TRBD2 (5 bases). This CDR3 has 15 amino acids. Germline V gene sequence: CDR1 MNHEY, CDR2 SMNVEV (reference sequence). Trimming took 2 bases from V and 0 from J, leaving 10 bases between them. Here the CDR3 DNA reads TGTGCCAGCAGTTTAAGGGTAGCGTACCAAGAGACCCAGTACTTC. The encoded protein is CASSLRVAYQETQYF.

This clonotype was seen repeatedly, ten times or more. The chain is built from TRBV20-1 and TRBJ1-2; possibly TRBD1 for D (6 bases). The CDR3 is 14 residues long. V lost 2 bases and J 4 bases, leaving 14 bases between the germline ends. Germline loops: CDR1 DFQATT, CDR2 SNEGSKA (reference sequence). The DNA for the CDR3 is TGCAGTGCTAGAATCGCAGGGGAGGGCTATGGCTACACCTTC. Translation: CSARIAGEGYGYTF.

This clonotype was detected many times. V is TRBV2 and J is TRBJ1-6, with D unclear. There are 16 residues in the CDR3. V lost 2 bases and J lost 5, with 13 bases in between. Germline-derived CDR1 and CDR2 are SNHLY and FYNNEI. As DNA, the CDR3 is TGTGCCAGCAGTGAAAACAGTGCAAGTAATAATTCACCCCTCCACTTT. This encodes CASSENSASNNSPLHF.

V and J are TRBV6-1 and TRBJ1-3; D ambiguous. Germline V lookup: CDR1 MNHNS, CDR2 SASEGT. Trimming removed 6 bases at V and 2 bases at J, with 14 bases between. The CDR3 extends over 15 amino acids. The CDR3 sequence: CASRSRTRPGNTIYF. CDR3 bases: TGTGCCAGCAGGTCAAGAACACGGCCTGGAAACACCATATATTTT.

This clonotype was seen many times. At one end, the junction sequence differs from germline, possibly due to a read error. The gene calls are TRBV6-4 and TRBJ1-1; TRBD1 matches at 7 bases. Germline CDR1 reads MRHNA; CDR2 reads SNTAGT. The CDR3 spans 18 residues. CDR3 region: CANSRPGQTTYLNTEAFF. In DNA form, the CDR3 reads TGTGCCAACAGTCGGCCGGGACAGACAACGTACCTGAACACTGAAGCTTTCTTT.

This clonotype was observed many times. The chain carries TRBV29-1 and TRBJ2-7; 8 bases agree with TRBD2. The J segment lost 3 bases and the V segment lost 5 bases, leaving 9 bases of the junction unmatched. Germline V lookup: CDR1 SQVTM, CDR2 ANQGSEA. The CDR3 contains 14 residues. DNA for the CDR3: TGCAGCGTTAACCGTAGCGGGAAGAACTACGAGCAGTACTTC. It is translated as CSVNRSGKNYEQYF.

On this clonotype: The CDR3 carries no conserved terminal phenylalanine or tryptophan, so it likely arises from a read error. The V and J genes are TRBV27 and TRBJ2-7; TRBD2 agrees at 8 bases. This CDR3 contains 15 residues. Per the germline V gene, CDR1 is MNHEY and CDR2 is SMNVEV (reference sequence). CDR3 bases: TGTGCCAGCAGTTTCGGCGCGGGAGGCTCCTACGAACAGTACCTC. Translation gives CASSFGAGGSYEQYL.

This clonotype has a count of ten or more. CDR3 nucleotide sequence: TGTGCCAGCAGCCAAGAAGTCTCACGATACACAGATACGCAGTATTTT. Encoded protein: CASSQEVSRYTDTQYF. The genes are TRBV14 and TRBJ2-3; D gene ambiguous. The length of the CDR3 is 16 residues. V was cut by 0 bases and J by 2 bases, with 12 bases left in between. CDR1 is SGHDN and CDR2 is FVKESK in the germline V gene.

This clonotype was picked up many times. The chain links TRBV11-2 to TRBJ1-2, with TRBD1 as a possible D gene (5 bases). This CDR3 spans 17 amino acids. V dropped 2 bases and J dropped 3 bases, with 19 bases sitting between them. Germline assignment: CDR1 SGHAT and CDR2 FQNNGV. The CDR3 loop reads CASSLSSVRGTDYGYTF. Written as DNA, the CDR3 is TGTGCCAGCAGCTTATCATCTGTCCGGGGGACGGACTATGGCTACACCTTC.